These T cell receptor beta chains were read from a single sample in a study of OX40 agonist ivuxolimab in advanced cancers. Assay used: immunoSEQ multiplex PCR; TCRdb lists only in-frame clones, some missing. The sample comprises fewer than 100,000 clones, roughly 84% of which are singletons, and about 5.9% rests with the top ten. The sequencing here drew on CD4+ or CD8+ T cells sorted from blood, taken in a trial of the OX40 agonist ivuxolimab. These receptors were taken from an adult with an advanced solid tumor such as melanoma, head and neck, liver or kidney cancer. Each CDR3 is given with its conserved first and last residue. Fields, in order: CDR3 protein, V gene, CDR3 length, J gene.

CASSSPLAGGRTDTQYF	TRBV28	17	TRBJ2-3
CASSLSSGGQTQYF	TRBV7-9	14	TRBJ2-5
CASAPFENTIYF	TRBV18	12	TRBJ1-3
CATSREKGGETQYF	TRBV15	14	TRBJ2-5
CSVEDLRIYGYTF	TRBV29-1	13	TRBJ1-2
CASSDHYSSYNEQFF	TRBV9	15	TRBJ2-1
CASTRTGDGQPQHF	TRBV6-1	14	TRBJ1-5
CASSGYATGNTEAFF	TRBV2	15	TRBJ1-1
CASSYSTRDQPLHF	TRBV6-6	14	TRBJ1-6
CASSSGGTGVDTNEKLFF	TRBV5-4	18	TRBJ1-4
CASSLVAAGNTIYF	TRBV7-8	14	TRBJ1-3
CASSLARAENTEAFF	TRBV7-3	15	TRBJ1-1
CASSLVRDYGYTF	TRBV7-9	13	TRBJ1-2
CASSDSLTAYNEQFF	TRBV6-4	15	TRBJ2-1
CASTKRRGSGANVLTF	TRBV27	16	TRBJ2-6
CVRSLTSAETQYF	TRBV7-5	13	TRBJ2-5
CASSLSGETEAFF	TRBV5-1	13	TRBJ1-1
CASMAGRSNTGELFF	TRBV6-5	15	TRBJ2-2
CASSQRTAQETQYF	TRBV6-5	14	TRBJ2-5
CASSTAAGDWNIQYF	TRBV7-3	15	TRBJ2-4
CASSHWTGGLAGGDTGELFF	TRBV9	20	TRBJ2-2
CASTPGQGAYSYNEQFF	TRBV18	17	TRBJ2-1
CATSRGTGPRGQYF	TRBV15	14	TRBJ2-7
CATSRGTESSYEQYF	TRBV15	15	TRBJ2-7
CASSEGNIQYF	TRBV2	11	TRBJ2-4
CASSFLDRSYEQYF	TRBV5-1	14	TRBJ2-7
CASSISGTGYTIYF	TRBV6-5	14	TRBJ1-3
CASTTSSRPSSSTDTQYF	TRBV5-4	18	TRBJ2-3
CASSRRTGELFF	TRBV19	12	TRBJ2-2
CASSLGSGGNQPQHF	TRBV7-2	15	TRBJ1-5
CASSYRAIQETQYF	TRBV28	14	TRBJ2-5
CASSHTLNPNYGYTF	TRBV6-5	15	TRBJ1-2
CASSLPGSYEQYF	TRBV7-9	13	TRBJ2-7
CASSHGTVGLGYEQYF	TRBV18	16	TRBJ2-7
CASSEGEGGRKGTYNEQFF	TRBV10-1	19	TRBJ2-1
CASSQDRGAGDTQYF	TRBV4-3	15	TRBJ2-3
CASSPDRGRESPLHF	TRBV28	15	TRBJ1-6
CASYGNYGYTF	TRBV28	11	TRBJ1-2
CASSYSTGANEQYF	TRBV6-5	14	TRBJ2-7
CASRTSGSSNEQFF	TRBV28	14	TRBJ2-1
CASRSAGGDTQYF	TRBV10-1	13	TRBJ2-3
CSASPQLEQFF	TRBV20-1	11	TRBJ2-1
CASSLNYGYTF	TRBV28	11	TRBJ1-2
CAISPQQGATGGYTF	TRBV10-3	15	TRBJ1-2
CASRGGGQGLQETQYF	TRBV28	16	TRBJ2-5
CAWSPPIPNEKLFF	TRBV30	14	TRBJ1-4
CASSLSGGAVDTQYF	TRBV5-1	15	TRBJ2-3
CASSIGLAGLPTVGEQFF	TRBV19	18	TRBJ2-1
CASSFGGGTDTQYF	TRBV11-2	14	TRBJ2-3
CASSMEGRDNEQFF	TRBV19	14	TRBJ2-1
CASSYSTGGYTF	TRBV6-6	12	TRBJ1-2
CASRGSGNTGELFF	TRBV6-4	14	TRBJ2-2
CASQGPPDTSYEQYF	TRBV28	15	NA
CASSRGGAGSGANVLTF	TRBV11-3	17	TRBJ2-6
CASSLVNEQFF	TRBV28	11	TRBJ2-1